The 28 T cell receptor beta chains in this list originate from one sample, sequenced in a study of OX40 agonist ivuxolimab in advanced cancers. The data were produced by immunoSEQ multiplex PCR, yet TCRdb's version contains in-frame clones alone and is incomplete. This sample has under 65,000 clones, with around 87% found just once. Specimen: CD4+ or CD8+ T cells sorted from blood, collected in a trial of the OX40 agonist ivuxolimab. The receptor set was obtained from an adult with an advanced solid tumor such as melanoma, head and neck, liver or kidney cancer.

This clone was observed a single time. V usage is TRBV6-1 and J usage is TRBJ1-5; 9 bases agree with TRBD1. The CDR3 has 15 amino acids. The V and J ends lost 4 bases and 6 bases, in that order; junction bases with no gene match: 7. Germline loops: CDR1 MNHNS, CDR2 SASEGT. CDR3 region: CASSVLTGGFQPQHF. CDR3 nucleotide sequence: TGTGCCAGCAGTGTCCTAACAGGGGGCTTTCAGCCCCAGCATTTT.

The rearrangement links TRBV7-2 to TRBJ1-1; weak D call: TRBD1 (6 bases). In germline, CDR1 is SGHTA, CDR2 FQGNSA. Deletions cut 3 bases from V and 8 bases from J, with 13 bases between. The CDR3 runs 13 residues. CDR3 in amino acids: CASSFSEGTEAFF. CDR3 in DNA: TGTGCCAGCAGCTTTTCCGAAGGGACAGAAGCTTTCTTT.

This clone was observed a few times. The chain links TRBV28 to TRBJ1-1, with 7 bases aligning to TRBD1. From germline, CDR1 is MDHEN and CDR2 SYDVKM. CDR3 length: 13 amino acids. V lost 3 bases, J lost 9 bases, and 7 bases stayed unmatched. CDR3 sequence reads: CASSFPQGGKAFF. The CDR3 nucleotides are TGTGCCAGCAGTTTCCCGCAGGGGGGGAAAGCTTTCTTT.

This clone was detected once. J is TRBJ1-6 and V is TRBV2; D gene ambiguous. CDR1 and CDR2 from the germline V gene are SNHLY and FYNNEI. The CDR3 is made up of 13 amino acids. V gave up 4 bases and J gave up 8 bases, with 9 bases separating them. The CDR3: CASSVGSDSPLHF. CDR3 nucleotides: TGTGCCAGCAGTGTAGGAAGCGATTCACCCCTCCACTTT.

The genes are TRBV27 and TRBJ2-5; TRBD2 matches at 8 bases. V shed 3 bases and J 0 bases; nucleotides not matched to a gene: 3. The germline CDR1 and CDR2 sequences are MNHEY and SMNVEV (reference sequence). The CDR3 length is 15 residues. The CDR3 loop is CASSFAGGNQETQYF. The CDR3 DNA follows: TGTGCCAGCAGTTTCGCGGGGGGAAACCAAGAGACCCAGTACTTC.

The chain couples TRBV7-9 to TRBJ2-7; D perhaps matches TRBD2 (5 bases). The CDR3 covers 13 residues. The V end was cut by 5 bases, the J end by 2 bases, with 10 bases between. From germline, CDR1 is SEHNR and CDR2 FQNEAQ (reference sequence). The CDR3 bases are TGTGCCAGCAGCACAGAGGGCCCCTACGAGCAGTACTTC. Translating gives CASSTEGPYEQYF. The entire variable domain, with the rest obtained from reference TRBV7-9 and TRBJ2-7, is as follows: DTGVSQNPRHKITKRGQNVTFRCDPISEHNRLYWYRQTLGQGPEFLTYFQNEAQLEKSRLLSDRFSAERPKGSFSTLEIQRTEQGDSAMYLCASSTEGPYEQYFGPGTRLTVT.

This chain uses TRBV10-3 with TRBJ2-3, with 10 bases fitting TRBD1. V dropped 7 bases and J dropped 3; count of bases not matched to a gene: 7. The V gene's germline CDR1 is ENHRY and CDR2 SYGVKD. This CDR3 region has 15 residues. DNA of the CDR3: TGTGCCATCAACAGGGGACAGGGGCGGACAGATACGCAGTATTTT. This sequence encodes CAINRGQGRTDTQYF.

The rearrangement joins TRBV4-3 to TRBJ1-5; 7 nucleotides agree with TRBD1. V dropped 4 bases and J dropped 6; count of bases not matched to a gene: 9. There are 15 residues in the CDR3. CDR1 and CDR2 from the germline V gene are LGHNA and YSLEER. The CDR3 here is CASSRRQGTGQPQHF. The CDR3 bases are TGCGCCAGCAGCCGACGACAGGGAACGGGTCAGCCCCAGCATTTT.

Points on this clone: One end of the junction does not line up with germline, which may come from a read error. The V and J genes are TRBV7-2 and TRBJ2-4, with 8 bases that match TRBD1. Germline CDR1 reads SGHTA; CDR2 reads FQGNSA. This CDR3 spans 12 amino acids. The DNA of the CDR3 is TGTGCCAGCAGCGCCTCGACAGGGGCGCCCCACTTC. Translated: CASSASTGAPHF.

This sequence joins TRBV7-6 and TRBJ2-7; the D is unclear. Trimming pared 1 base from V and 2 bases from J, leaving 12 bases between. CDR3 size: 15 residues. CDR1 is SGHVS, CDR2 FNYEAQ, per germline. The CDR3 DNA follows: TGTGCCAGCAGCTTAGATATTGGGCTCACCTACGAGCAGTACTTC. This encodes CASSLDIGLTYEQYF.

The CDR3 DNA is TGTGCCAGTAGTATCCGGCTAGCGGGGGGCACAGATACGCAGTATTTT. Protein product: CASSIRLAGGTDTQYF. The chain employs TRBV19 and TRBJ2-3; TRBD2 aligns across 10 bases. The CDR3 contains 16 residues. Unmatched junction bases numbered 4, after V lost 3 bases and J lost 1 base. CDR1 is LNHDA and CDR2 is SQIVND in the germline V gene (reference sequence).

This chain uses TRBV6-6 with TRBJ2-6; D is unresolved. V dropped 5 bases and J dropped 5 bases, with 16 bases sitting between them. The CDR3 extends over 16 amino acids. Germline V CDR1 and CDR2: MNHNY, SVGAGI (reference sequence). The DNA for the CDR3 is TGTGCCAGCAGTCCCCACTGGGCAGAGAGGGCCAACGTCCTGACTTTC. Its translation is CASSPHWAERANVLTF.

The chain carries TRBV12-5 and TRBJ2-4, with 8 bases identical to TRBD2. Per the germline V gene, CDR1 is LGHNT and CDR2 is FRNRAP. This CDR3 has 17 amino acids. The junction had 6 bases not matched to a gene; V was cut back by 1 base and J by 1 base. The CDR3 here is CASGLGGLAGAKNIQYF. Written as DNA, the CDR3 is TGTGCTAGTGGTTTGGGCGGACTAGCCGGGGCCAAAAACATTCAGTACTTC.

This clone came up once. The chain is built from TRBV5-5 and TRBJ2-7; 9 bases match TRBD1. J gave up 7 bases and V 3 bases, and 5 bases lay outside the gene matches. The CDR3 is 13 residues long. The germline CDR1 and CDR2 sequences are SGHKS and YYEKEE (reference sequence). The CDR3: CASSWDRVGEQYF. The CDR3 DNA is TGTGCCAGCAGCTGGGACAGGGTGGGGGAGCAGTACTTC.

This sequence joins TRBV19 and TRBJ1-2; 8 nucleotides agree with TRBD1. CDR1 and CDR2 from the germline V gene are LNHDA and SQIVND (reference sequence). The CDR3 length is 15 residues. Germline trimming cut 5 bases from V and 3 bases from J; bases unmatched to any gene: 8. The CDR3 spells CASSFYGQGDYGYTF. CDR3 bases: TGTGCCAGTAGTTTCTACGGACAGGGAGACTATGGCTACACCTTC.

The CDR3 region has the DNA TGTGCCAGCAGCCAAGACGAAACCCTTATTAAGCAGGGAAGGGATACGCAGTATTTT. Translation gives CASSQDETLIKQGRDTQYF. The gene calls are TRBV14 and TRBJ2-3, with D perhaps matching TRBD1 (5 bases). The CDR3 totals 19 residues. Looked up from germline, CDR1 is SGHDN and CDR2 is FVKESK. V gave up 0 bases and J gave up 6 bases, with 25 bases separating them.

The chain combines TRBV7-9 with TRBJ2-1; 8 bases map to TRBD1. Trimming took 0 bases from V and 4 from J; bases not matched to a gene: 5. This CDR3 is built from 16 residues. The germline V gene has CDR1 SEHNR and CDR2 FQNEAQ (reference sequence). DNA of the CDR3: TGTGCCAGCAGCTTAGCTAGGACAGGGCAGTACAATGAGCAGTTCTTC. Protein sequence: CASSLARTGQYNEQFF.

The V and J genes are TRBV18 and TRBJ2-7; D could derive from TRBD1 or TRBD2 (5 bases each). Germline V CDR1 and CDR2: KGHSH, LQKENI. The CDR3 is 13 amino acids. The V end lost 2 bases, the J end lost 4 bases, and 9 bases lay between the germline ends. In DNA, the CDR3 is TGTGCCAGCTCACCAGGGGGTTTATACGAGCAGTACTTC. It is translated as CASSPGGLYEQYF.

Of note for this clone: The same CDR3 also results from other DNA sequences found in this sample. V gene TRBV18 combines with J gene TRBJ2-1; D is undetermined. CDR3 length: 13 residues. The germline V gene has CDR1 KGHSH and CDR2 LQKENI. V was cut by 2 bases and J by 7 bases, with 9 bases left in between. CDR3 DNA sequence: TGTGCCAGCTCACCAATAGAAGGGAATGAGCAGTTCTTC. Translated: CASSPIEGNEQFF.

The CDR3 loop reads CASSERLAGGGEQFF. DNA for the CDR3: TGTGCCAGCAGTGAACGACTAGCGGGAGGCGGTGAGCAGTTCTTC. The V and J genes are TRBV6-1 and TRBJ2-1, with 13 bases matching TRBD2. Unmatched junction bases numbered 4, after V lost 2 bases and J lost 9 bases. CDR1 is MNHNS, CDR2 SASEGT, per germline. This CDR3 contains 15 residues.

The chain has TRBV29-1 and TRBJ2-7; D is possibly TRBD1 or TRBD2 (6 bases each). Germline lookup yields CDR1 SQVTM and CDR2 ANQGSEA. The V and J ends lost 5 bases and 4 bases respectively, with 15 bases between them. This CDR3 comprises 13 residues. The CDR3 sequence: CSVSGGRGYEQYF. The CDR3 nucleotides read TGCAGCGTTTCTGGGGGGCGAGGTTACGAGCAGTACTTC.

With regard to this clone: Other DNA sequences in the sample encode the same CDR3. DNA for the CDR3: TGTGCCAGCAGCTTGGTCTCGAACACCGGGGAGCTGTTTTTT. Translated, it gives CASSLVSNTGELFF. This chain connects TRBV5-4 to TRBJ2-2; unclear D gene. The V and J ends lost 0 bases and 0 bases respectively, with 3 bases between them. The CDR3 consists of 14 residues. Germline V gene data show CDR1 as SGHNT and CDR2 as YYREEE (reference sequence).

Written as DNA, the CDR3 is TGTGCCACGTCTAAGGAAATCCGGGACTATAATGGCTACACCTTC. Its protein product is CATSKEIRDYNGYTF. V and J are TRBV6-5 and TRBJ1-2; tentative D call: TRBD1 (5 bases). The ends were cut back, 10 bases at V and 6 bases at J, with 24 bases in the middle. CDR3 length equals 15 residues. In germline, CDR1 is MNHEY, CDR2 SVGAGI.

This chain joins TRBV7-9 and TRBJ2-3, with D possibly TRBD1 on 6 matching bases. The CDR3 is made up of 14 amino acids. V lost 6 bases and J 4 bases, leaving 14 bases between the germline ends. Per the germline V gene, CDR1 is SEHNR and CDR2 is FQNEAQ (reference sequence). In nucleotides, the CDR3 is TGTGCCAGCAGTTTAAGGCAGGGGTCAGATACGCAGTATTTT. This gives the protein CASSLRQGSDTQYF. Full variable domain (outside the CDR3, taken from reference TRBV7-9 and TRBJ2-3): DTGVSQNPRHKITKRGQNVTFRCDPISEHNRLYWYRQTLGQGPEFLTYFQNEAQLEKSRLLSDRFSAERPKGSFSTLEIQRTEQGDSAMYLCASSLRQGSDTQYFGPGTRLTVL.

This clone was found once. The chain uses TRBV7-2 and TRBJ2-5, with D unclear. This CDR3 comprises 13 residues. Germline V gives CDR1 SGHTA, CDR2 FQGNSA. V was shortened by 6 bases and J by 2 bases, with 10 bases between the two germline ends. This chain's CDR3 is CASRVRPQETQYF. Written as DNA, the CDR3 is TGTGCCAGCAGGGTGAGACCGCAAGAGACCCAGTACTTC.

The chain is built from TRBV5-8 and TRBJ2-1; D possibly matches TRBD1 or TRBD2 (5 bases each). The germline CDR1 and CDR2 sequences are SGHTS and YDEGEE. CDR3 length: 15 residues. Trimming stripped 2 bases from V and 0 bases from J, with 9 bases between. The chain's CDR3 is CASSFAGASYNEQFF. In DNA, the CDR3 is TGTGCCAGCAGCTTCGCCGGGGCCTCCTACAATGAGCAGTTCTTC.

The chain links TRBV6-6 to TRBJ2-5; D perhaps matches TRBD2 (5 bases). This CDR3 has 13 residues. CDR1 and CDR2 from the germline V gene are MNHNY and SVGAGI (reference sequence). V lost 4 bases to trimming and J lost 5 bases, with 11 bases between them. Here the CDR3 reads CASSSISVETQYF. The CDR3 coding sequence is TGTGCCAGCAGTTCAATTAGCGTGGAGACCCAGTACTTC.

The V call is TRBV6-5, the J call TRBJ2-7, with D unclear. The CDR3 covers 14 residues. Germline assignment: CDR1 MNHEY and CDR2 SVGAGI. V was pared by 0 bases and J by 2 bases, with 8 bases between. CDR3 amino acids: CASSYSVGTYEQYF. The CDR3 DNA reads TGTGCCAGCAGTTACTCGGTAGGGACCTACGAGCAGTACTTC.